There are a few counts of the clone carrying this TCR beta chain. The CDR3 regions of TCR beta were amplified from RNA transcripts. HTBI primers were used for first-round RT-PCR of the TCR CDR3. One entry per CDR3 protein, called by TCRdb with MiXCR from the multiplex PCR reads. Among around 540,000 distinct CDR3 sequences, just over 45% were seen once, and the ten largest hold approximately 8.2%. After removal of 6 bases from V and 0 bases from J, the junction contained 5 bases not matched to a gene. Looked up from germline, CDR1 is KGHDR and CDR2 is SFDVKD. The CDR3 covers 15 residues. The data stem from a study of T cells in Graves' hyperthyroidism and ophthalmopathy.

The genes are TRBV24-1 and TRBJ2-3; 7 nucleotides match TRBD1. The sequence was obtained from a woman aged 18-29 years with Graves' hyperthyroidism. The sample taken for sequencing was peripheral blood or thyroid tissue (not recorded which). CDR3: CATSWTGSSTDTQYF. Here the CDR3 DNA reads TGTGCCACCAGTTGGACAGGATCTAGCACAGATACGCAGTATTTT.